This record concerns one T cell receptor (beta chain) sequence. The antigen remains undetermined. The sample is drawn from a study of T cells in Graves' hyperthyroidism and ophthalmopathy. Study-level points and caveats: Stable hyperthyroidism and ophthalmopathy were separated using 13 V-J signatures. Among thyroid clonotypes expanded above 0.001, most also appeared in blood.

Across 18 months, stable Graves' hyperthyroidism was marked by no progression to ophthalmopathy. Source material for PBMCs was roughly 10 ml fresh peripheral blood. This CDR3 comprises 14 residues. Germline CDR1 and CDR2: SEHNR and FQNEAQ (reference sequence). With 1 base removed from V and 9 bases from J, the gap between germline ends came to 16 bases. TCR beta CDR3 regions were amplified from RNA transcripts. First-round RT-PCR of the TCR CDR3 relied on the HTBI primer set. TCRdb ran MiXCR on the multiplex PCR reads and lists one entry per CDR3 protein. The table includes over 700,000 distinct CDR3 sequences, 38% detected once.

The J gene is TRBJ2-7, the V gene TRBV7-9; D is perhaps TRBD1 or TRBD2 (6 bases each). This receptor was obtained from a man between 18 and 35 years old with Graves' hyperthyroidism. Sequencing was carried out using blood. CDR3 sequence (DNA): TGTGCCAGCAGCTTAGTGACAGGAGGGTCCGGGCAGTACTTC. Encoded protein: CASSLVTGGSGQYF.